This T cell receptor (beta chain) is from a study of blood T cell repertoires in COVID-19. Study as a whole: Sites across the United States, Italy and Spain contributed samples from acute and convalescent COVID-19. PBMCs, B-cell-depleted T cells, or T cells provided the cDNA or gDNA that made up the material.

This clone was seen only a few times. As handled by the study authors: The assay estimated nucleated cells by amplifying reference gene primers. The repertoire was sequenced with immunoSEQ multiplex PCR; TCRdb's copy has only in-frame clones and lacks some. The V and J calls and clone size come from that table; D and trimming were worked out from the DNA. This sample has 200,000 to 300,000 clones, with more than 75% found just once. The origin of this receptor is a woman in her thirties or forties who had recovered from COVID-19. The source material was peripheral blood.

The CDR3, as DNA: TGTGCCAGCAGGGGGCATGGGGTAGCTTTCTTT. It specifies CASRGHGVAFF. V usage is TRBV28 and J usage is TRBJ1-1, with D possibly matching TRBD1 (5 bases). With 6 bases removed from V and 10 bases from J, the gap between germline ends came to 12 bases. From germline, CDR1 is MDHEN and CDR2 SYDVKM. This CDR3 is built from 11 residues.